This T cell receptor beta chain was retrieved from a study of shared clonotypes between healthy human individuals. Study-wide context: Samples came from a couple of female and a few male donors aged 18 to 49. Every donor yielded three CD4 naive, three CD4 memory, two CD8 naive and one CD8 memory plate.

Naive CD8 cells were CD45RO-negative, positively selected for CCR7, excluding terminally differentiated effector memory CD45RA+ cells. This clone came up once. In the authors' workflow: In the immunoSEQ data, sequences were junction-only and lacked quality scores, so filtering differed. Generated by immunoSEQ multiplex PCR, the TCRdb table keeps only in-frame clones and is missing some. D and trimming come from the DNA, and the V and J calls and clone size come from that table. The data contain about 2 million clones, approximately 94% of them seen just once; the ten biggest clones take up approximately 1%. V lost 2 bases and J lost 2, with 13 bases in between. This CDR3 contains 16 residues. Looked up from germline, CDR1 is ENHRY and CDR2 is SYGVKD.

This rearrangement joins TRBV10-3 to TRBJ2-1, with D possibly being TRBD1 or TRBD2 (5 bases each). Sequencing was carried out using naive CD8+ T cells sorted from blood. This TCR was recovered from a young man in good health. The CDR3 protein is CAISERVGTTYNEQFF. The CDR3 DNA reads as TGTGCCATCAGTGAGAGGGTCGGGACCACCTACAATGAGCAGTTCTTC.